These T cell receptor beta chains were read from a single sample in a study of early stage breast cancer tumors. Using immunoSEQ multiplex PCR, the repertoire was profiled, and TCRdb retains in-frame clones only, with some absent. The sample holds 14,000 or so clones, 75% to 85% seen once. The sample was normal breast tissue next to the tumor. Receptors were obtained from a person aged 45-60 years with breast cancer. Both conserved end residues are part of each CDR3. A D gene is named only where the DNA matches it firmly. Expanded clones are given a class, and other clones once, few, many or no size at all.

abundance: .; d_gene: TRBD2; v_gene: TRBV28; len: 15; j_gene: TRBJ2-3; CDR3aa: CASGFSGGAVDTQYF; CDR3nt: TGTGCCAGCGGGTTTAGCGGGGGGGCAGTAGATACGCAGTATTTT
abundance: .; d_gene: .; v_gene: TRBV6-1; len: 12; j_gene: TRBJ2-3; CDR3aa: CASSPSTDTQYF; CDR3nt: TGTGCCAGCAGTCCGAGCACAGATACGCAGTATTTT
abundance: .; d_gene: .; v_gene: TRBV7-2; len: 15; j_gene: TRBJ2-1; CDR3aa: CASSLGGRAYNEQFF; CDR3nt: TGTGCCAGCAGCTTAGGGGGCAGGGCTTACAATGAGCAGTTCTTC
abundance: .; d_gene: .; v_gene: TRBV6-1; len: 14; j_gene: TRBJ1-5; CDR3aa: CANSEGGGGQPQHF; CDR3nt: TGTGCCAACAGCGAGGGTGGGGGGGGTCAGCCCCAGCATTTT
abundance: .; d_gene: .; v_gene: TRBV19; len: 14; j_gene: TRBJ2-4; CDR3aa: CASKSFTGGNIQYF; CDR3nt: TGTGCCAGTAAGAGCTTTACCGGTGGGAACATTCAGTACTTC
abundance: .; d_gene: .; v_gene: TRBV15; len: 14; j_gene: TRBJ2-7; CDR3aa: CATSTGLPAYEQYF; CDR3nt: TGTGCCACCAGCACGGGACTTCCAGCCTACGAGCAGTACTTC
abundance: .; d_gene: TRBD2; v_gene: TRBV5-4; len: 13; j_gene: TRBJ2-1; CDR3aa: CASSSGLENEQFF; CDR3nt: TGTGCCAGCAGCTCGGGACTAGAGAATGAGCAGTTCTTC
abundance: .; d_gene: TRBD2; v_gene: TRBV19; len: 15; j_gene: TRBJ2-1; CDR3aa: CASSPAAGGRGEQFF; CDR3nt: TGTGCCAGTAGCCCCGCAGCGGGAGGGAGGGGTGAGCAGTTCTTC
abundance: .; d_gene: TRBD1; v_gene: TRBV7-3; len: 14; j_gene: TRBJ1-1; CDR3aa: CASSLEGRTGPSFF; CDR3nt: TGTGCCAGCAGCCTGGAAGGTAGGACAGGGCCGTCTTTCTTT
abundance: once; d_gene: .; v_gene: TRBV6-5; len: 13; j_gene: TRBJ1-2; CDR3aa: CASSYDGNYGYTF; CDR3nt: TGTGCCAGCAGTTACGACGGCAACTATGGCTACACCTTC
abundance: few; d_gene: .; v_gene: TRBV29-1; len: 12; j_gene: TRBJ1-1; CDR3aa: CSVGRGRTEAFF; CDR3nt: TGCAGCGTGGGTCGGGGGAGGACTGAAGCTTTCTTT
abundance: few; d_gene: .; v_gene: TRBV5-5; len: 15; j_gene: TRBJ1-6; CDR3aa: CASTYQTGGITPLHF; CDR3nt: TGTGCCAGCACCTACCAGACAGGCGGGATAACACCCCTCCACTTT
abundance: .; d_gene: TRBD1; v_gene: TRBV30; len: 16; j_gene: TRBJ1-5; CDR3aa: CAWSQRRGLGNQPQHF; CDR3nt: TGTGCCTGGAGTCAACGCAGGGGGCTTGGCAATCAGCCCCAGCATTTT
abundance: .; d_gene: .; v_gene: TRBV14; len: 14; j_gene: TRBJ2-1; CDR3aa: CASSGRTGYNEQFF; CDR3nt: TGTGCCAGCAGCGGACGGACGGGTTACAATGAGCAGTTCTTC
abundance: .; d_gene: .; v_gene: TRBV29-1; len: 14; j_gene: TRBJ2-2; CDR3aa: CSGPRDRNTGELFF; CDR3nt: TGCAGCGGGCCCCGAGACAGAAACACCGGGGAGCTGTTTTTT
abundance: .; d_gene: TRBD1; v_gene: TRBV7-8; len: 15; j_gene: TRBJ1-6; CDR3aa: CASSFGDRDNSPLHF; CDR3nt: TGTGCCAGCAGTTTCGGAGACAGGGATAATTCACCCCTCCACTTT
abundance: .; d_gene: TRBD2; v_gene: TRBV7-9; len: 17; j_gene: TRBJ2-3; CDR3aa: CASSPPGAGGPADTQYF; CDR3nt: TGTGCCAGCAGCCCGCCCGGAGCGGGGGGCCCGGCAGATACGCAGTATTTT
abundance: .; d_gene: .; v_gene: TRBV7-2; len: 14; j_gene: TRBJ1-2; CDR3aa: CASSFDPGNYGYTF; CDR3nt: TGTGCCAGCAGCTTCGATCCAGGGAACTATGGCTACACCTTC
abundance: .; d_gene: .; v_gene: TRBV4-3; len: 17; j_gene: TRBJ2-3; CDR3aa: CASSQSLGAFSTDTQYF; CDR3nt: TGCGCCAGCAGCCAATCCCTCGGGGCGTTTAGCACAGATACGCAGTATTTT
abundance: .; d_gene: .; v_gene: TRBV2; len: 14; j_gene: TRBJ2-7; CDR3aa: CASSLGPLGYEQYF; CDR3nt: TGTGCCAGCAGTTTAGGTCCACTAGGGTACGAGCAGTACTTC
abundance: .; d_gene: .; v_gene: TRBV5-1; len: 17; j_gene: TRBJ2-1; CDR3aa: CASSHRENGISYNEQFF; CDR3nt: TGCGCCAGCAGCCACCGCGAAAACGGGATTTCATACAATGAGCAGTTCTTC
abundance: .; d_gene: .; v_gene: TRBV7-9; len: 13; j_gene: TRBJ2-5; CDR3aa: CASSLGQQETQYF; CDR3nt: TGTGCCAGCAGCTTAGGACAGCAAGAGACCCAGTACTTC
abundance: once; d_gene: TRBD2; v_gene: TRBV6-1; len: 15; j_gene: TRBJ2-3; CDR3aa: CASSIWTSSIDTQYF; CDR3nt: TGTGCCAGCAGTATTTGGACTAGCAGCATAGATACGCAGTATTTT
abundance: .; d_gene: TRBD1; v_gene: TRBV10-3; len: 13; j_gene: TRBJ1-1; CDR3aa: CATRTGMNTEAFF; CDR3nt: TGTGCCACCAGGACAGGTATGAACACTGAAGCTTTCTTT
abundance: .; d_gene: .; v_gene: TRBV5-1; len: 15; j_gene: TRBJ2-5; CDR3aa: CASSLDPGTEETQYF; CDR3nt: TGCGCCAGCAGCTTGGACCCGGGGACGGAAGAGACCCAGTACTTC
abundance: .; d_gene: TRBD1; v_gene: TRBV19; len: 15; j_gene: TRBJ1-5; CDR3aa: CASRTGGAGHQPQHF; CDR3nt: TGTGCCAGTCGGACAGGGGGCGCGGGACATCAGCCCCAGCATTTT
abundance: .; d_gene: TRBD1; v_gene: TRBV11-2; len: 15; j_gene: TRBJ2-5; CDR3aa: CASSFTQGARETQYF; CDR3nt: TGTGCCAGCAGCTTTACTCAGGGGGCGAGAGAGACCCAGTACTTC
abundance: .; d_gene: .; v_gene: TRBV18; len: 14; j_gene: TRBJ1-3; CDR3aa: CASSPEASGNTIYF; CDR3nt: TGTGCCAGCTCACCGGAGGCCTCTGGAAACACCATATATTTT
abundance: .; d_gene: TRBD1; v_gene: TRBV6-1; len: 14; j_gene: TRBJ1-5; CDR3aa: CASSGDSFHQPQHF; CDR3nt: TGTGCCAGCAGTGGGGACAGTTTTCATCAGCCCCAGCATTTT
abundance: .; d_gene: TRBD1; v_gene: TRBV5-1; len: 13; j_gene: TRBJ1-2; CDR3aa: CASSPGQGWSYTF; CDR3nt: TGCGCCAGCAGCCCGGGACAGGGGTGGAGCTACACCTTC
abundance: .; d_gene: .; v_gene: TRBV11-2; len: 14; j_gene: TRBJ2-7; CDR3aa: CASSSLRGVREQYF; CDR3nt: TGTGCCAGCAGCTCCCTAAGGGGGGTGCGGGAGCAGTACTTC
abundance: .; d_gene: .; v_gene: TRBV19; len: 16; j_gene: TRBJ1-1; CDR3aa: CASSIIGVLVNTEAFF; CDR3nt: TGTGCCAGTAGTATTATCGGGGTTTTGGTGAACACTGAAGCTTTCTTT
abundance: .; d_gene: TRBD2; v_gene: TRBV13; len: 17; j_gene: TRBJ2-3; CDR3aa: CASSLGRFSGVADTQYF; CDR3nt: TGTGCCAGCAGCTTAGGCCGGTTTAGCGGGGTGGCAGATACGCAGTATTTT
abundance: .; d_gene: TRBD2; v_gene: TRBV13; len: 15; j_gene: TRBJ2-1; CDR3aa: CASSLRGGIYNEQFF; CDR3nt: TGTGCCAGCAGCCTGCGGGGGGGAATTTACAATGAGCAGTTCTTC
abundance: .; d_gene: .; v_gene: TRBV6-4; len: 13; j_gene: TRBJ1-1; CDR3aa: CASSVDGNTEAFF; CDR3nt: TGTGCCAGCAGTGTCGACGGGAACACTGAAGCTTTCTTT
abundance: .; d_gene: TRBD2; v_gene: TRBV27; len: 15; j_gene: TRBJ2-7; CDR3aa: CASSPRPRESYEQYF; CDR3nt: TGTGCCAGCAGTCCCCGACCGCGGGAGTCCTACGAGCAGTACTTC
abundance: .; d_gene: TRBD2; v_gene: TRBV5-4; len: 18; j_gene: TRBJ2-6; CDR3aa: CASRPRGGTPSGANVLTF; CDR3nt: TGTGCCAGCAGACCACGGGGGGGTACCCCCTCTGGGGCCAACGTCCTGACTTTC
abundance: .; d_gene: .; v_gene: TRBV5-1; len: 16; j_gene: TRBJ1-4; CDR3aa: CASRSGAEDWKEKLFF; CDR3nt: TGCGCCAGCAGGTCAGGGGCCGAGGATTGGAAGGAAAAACTGTTTTTT